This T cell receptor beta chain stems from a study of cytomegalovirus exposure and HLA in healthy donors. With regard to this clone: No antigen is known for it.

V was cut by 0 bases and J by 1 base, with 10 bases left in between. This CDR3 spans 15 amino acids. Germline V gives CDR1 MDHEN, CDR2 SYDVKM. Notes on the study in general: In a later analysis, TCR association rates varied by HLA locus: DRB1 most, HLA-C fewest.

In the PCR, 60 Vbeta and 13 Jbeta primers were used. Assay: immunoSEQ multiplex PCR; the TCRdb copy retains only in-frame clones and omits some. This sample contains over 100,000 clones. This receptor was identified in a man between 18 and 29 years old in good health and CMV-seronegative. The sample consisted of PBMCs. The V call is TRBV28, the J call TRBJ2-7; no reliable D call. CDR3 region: CASSLWQPGSYEQYF. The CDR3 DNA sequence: TGTGCCAGCAGTTTATGGCAGCCCGGGTCCTACGAGCAGTACTTC.